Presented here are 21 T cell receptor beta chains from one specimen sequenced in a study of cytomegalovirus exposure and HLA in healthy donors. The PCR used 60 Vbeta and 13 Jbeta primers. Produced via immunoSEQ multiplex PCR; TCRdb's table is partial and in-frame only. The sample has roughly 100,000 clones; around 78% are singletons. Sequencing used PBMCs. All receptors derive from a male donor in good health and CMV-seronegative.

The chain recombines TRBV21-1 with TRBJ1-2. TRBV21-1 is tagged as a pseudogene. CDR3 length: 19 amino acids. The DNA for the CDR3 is TGTGCCAGCAGCAAAATAGAGGAGACGGCTGGCCCCGCGGGCTATGGCTACACCTTC. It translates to CASSKIEETAGPAGYGYTF.

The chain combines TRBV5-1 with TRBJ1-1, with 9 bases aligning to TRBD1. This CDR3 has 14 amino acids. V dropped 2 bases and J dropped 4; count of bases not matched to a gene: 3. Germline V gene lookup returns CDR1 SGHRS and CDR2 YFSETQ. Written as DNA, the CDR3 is TGCGCCAGCAGCTTCGGGACAGGGTCCACTGAAGCTTTCTTT. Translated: CASSFGTGSTEAFF. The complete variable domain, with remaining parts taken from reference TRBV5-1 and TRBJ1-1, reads KAGVTQTPRYLIKTRGQQVTLSCSPISGHRSVSWYQQTPGQGLQFLFEYFSETQRNKGNFPGRFSGRQFSNSRSEMNVSTLELGDSALYLCASSFGTGSTEAFFGQGTRLTVV.

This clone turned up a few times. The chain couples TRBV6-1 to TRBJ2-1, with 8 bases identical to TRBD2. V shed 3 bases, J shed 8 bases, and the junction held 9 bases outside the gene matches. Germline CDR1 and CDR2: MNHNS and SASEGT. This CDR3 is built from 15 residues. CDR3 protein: CASSDPGRALYEQFF. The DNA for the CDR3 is TGTGCCAGCAGTGACCCCGGGAGGGCCCTCTATGAGCAGTTCTTC.

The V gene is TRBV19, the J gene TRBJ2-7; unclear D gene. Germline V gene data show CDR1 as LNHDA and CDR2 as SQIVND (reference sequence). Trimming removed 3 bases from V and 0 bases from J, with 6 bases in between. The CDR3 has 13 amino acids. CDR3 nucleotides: TGTGCCAGTAGTATCCATTCCTCCTACGAGCAGTACTTC. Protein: CASSIHSSYEQYF.

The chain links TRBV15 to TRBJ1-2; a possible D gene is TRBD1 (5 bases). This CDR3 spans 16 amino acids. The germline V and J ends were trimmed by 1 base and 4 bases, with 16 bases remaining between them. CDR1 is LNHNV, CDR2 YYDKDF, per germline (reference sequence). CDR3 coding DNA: TGTGCCACCAGCAGAGCCCCGGATGGAACAGGCTATGGCTACACCTTC. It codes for CATSRAPDGTGYGYTF.

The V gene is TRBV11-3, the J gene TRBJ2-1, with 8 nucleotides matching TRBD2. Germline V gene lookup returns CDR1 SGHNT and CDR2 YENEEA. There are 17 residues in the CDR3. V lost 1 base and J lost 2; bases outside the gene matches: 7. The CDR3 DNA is TGTGCCAGCAGCTTAGGAGTAGCGGGGACGCCCTACAATGAGCAGTTCTTC. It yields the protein CASSLGVAGTPYNEQFF.

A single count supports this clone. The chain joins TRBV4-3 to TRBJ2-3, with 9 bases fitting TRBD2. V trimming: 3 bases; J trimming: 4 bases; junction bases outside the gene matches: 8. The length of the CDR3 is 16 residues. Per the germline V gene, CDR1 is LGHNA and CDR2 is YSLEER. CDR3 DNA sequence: TGCGCCAGCAGCCACTCGGGGGGCGGGAGGGCAGATACGCAGTATTTT. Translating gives CASSHSGGGRADTQYF.

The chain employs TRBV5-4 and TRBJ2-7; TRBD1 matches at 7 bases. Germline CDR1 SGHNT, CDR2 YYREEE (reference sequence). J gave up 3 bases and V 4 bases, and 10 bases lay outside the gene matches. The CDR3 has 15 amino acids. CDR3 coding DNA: TGTGCCAGCAGCCCGTCTGGGGGACAGAACTACGAGCAGTACTTC. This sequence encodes CASSPSGGQNYEQYF.

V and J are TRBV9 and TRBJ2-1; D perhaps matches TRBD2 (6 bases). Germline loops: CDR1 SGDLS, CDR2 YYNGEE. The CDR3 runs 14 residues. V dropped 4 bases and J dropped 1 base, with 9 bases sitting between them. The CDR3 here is CASSPRGSYNEQFF. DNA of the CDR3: TGTGCCAGCAGCCCCCGGGGGTCCTACAATGAGCAGTTCTTC.

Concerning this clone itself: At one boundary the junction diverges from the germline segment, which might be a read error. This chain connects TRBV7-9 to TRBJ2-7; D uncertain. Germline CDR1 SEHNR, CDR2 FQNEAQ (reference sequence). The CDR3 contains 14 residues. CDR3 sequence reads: CSSSLSGSTYEQYF. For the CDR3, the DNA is TGTTCCAGCAGCTTATCTGGCAGTACCTACGAGCAGTACTTC.

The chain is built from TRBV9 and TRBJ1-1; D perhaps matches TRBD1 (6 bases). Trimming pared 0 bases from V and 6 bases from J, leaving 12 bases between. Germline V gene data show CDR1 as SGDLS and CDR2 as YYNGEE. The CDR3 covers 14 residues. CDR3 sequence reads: CASSVDQGKAEAFF. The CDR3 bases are TGTGCCAGCAGCGTAGATCAGGGGAAGGCTGAAGCTTTCTTT.

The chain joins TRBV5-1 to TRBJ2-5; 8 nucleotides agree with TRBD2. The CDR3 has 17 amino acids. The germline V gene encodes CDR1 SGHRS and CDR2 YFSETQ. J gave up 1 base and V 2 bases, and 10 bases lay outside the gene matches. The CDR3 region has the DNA TGCGCCAGCAGCTTCGGCGGATCGGGAGGGATCCAAGAGACCCAGTACTTC. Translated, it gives CASSFGGSGGIQETQYF.

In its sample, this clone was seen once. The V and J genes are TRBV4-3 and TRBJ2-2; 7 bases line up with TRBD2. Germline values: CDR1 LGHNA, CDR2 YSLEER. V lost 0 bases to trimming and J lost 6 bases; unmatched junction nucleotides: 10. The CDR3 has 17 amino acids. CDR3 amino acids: CASSQDRGGRLAGELFF. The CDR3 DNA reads TGCGCCAGCAGCCAAGATCGAGGCGGGAGATTGGCCGGGGAGCTGTTTTTT.

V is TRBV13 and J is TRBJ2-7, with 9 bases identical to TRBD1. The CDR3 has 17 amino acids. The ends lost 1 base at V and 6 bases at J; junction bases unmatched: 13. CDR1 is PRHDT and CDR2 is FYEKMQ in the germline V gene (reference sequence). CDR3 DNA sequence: TGTGCCAGCAGCTTAGAGGACAGGGGAGACCCGACGGGCGAGCAGTACTTC. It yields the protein CASSLEDRGDPTGEQYF.

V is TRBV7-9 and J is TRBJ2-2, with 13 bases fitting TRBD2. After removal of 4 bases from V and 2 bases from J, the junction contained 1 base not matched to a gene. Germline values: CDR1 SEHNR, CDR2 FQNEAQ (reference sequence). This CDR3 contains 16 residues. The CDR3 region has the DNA TGTGCCAGCAGCTCGGGACTAGCGGGAAACACCGGGGAGCTGTTTTTT. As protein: CASSSGLAGNTGELFF.

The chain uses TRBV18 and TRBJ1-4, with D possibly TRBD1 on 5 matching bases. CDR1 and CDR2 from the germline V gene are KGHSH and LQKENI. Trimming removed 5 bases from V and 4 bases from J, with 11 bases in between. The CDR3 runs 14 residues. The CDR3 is CASSANGGNEKLFF. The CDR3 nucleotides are TGTGCCAGCTCAGCCAACGGGGGTAATGAAAAACTGTTTTTT.

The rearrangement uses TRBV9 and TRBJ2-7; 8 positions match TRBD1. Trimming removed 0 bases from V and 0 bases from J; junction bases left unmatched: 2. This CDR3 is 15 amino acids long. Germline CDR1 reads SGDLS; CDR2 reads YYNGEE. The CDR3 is CASSVGDRLSYEQYF. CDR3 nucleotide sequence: TGTGCCAGCAGCGTAGGGGACAGGCTCTCCTACGAGCAGTACTTC.

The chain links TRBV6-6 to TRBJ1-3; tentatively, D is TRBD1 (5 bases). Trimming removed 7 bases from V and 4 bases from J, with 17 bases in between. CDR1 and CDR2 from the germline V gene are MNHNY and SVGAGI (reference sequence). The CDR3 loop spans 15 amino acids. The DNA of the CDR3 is TGTGCCAGCACAGACAGCGGGGTTGTCGGAAACACCATATATTTT. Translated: CASTDSGVVGNTIYF.

CDR3 loop: CASSLTSRGSGITGELFF. CDR3 nucleotides: TGTGCCAGCAGTTTAACCTCCCGGGGTAGCGGGATCACCGGGGAGCTGTTTTTT. The rearrangement joins TRBV27 to TRBJ2-2; 8 bases align to TRBD2. J gave up 4 bases and V 2 bases, and 12 bases lay outside the gene matches. Germline CDR1 and CDR2: MNHEY and SMNVEV (reference sequence). CDR3 size: 18 residues.

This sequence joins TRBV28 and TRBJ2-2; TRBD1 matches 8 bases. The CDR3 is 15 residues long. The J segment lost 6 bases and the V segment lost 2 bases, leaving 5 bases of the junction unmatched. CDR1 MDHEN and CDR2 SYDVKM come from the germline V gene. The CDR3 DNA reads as TGTGCCAGCAGTTTACCGGAGACAGGGGCCGGGGAGCTGTTTTTT. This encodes CASSLPETGAGELFF.

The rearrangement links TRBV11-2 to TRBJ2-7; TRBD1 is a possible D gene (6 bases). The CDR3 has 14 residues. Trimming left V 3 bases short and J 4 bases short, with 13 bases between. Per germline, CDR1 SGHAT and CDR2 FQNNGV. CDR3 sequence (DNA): TGTGCCAGCAGCTTGTCAGGGGCCTCATACGAGCAGTACTTC. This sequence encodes CASSLSGASYEQYF.